One sample yielded the 8 T cell receptor beta chains listed below, sequenced in a study of shared clonotypes between healthy human individuals. Clones were sequenced by immunoSEQ multiplex PCR, and TCRdb holds only the in-frame ones, with some missing. The profile shows millions of clones, roughly 96% of them singletons. Input material: naive CD4+ T cells sorted from blood. The subset was: CD45RA+ positively selected. The receptor source for this set is a man in his late teens or twenties in good health.

V and J are TRBV10-3 and TRBJ2-5; D is perhaps TRBD1 (6 bases). V was pared by 10 bases and J by 2 bases, with 14 bases between. The CDR3 totals 13 residues. Germline V gene sequence: CDR1 ENHRY, CDR2 SYGVKD. This chain's CDR3 is CASRTDSQETQYF. CDR3 in DNA: TGTGCCAGCCGGACAGATTCACAAGAGACCCAGTACTTC.

This chain joins TRBV7-9 and TRBJ1-2; D perhaps matches TRBD1 (6 bases). V was pared by 1 base and J by 5 bases, with 11 bases between. Germline CDR1 and CDR2: SEHNR and FQNEAQ (reference sequence). CDR3 size: 14 residues. The CDR3 spells CASSLGGGAYGYTF. CDR3 DNA: TGTGCCAGCAGCTTAGGAGGGGGAGCTTATGGCTACACCTTC. The full variable domain, completed using reference TRBV7-9 and TRBJ1-2, is DTGVSQNPRHKITKRGQNVTFRCDPISEHNRLYWYRQTLGQGPEFLTYFQNEAQLEKSRLLSDRFSAERPKGSFSTLEIQRTEQGDSAMYLCASSLGGGAYGYTFGSGTRLTVV.

This rearrangement joins TRBV18 to TRBJ2-5; 11 positions match TRBD2. The germline CDR1 and CDR2 sequences are KGHSH and LQKENI. J gave up 2 bases and V 4 bases, and 6 bases lay outside the gene matches. The CDR3 covers 16 residues. In nucleotides, the CDR3 is TGTGCCAGCTCACTTGGGACTAGCGGAATTCAAGAGACCCAGTACTTC. Its translation is CASSLGTSGIQETQYF.

Worth noting for this clone: This may arise from a read error, as a much more abundant clone is one base away. This sample also contains other DNA sequences that code for the same CDR3. This chain connects TRBV28 to TRBJ1-2; D not resolved. This CDR3 spans 12 amino acids. The germline gives CDR1 MDHEN, CDR2 SYDVKM. CDR3 protein: CASSLDTRRYTF. The CDR3 DNA reads as TGTGCCAGCAGTTTAGATACGAGGCGATACACCTTT.

The rearrangement uses TRBV4-3 and TRBJ1-5; 9 positions agree with TRBD1. The CDR3 is made up of 16 amino acids. The junction had 7 bases not matched to a gene; V was cut back by 0 bases and J by 7 bases. Germline CDR1 and CDR2: LGHNA and YSLEER. The CDR3 is CASSQDRGQGGQPQHF. The CDR3, as DNA: TGCGCCAGCAGCCAAGATAGGGGACAGGGTGGGCAGCCCCAGCATTTT.

This sequence joins TRBV7-2 and TRBJ1-2, with TRBD1 identical over 7 bases. V dropped 1 base and J dropped 4; count of bases not matched to a gene: 6. CDR1 and CDR2 from the germline V gene are SGHTA and FQGNSA. The CDR3 spans 15 residues. The CDR3 DNA is TGTGCCAGCAGCTTAGTTCGGACAGGACCCTATGGCTACACCTTC. Protein: CASSLVRTGPYGYTF.

This clone appeared a single time. CDR3 coding DNA: TGTGCCAGCAGCCAGGCAGGATTAGGCACAGATACGCAGTATTTT. It codes for CASSQAGLGTDTQYF. V is TRBV11-2 and J is TRBJ2-3, with D unresolved. The CDR3 is 15 residues long. V dropped 5 bases and J dropped 1 base, with 13 bases sitting between them. Germline assignment: CDR1 SGHAT and CDR2 FQNNGV.

The chain is built from TRBV7-2 and TRBJ1-1; D gene ambiguous. CDR3 length: 15 residues. Germline V gene lookup returns CDR1 SGHTA and CDR2 FQGNSA. Trimming cost V 1 base and J 4 bases, with 13 bases left between them. The CDR3 here is CASSLGGPQATEAFF. The CDR3 DNA reads as TGTGCCAGCAGCTTAGGAGGCCCCCAGGCCACTGAAGCTTTCTTT. Full variable domain (missing parts from reference TRBV7-2 and TRBJ1-1): GAGVSQSPSNKVTEKGKDVELRCDPISGHTALYWYRQSLGQGLEFLIYFQGNSAPDKSGLPSDRFSAERTGGSVSTLTIQRTQQEDSAVYLCASSLGGPQATEAFFGQGTRLTVV.